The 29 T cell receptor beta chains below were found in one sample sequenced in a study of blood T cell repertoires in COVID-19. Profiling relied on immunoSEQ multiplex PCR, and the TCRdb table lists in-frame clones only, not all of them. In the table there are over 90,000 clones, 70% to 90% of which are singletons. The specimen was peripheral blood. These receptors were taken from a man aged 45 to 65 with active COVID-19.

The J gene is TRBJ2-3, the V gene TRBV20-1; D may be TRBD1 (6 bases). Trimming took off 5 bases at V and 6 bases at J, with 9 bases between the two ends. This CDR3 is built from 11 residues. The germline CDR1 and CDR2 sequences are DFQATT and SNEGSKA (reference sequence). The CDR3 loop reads CSAQRGDTQYF. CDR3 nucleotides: TGCAGTGCTCAGAGGGGGGATACGCAGTATTTT.

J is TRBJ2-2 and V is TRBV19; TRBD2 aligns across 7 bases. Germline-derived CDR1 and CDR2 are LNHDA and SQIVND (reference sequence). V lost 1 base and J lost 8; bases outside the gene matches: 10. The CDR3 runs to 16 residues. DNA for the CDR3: TGTGCCAGTAGTATAGCCGGGGACTACCTCTCTGGGGAGCTGTTTTTT. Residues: CASSIAGDYLSGELFF.

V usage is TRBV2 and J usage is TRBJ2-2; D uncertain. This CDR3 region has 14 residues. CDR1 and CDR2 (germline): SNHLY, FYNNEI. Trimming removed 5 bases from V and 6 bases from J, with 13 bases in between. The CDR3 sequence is CASSLEAIPGELFF. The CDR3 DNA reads TGTGCCAGCAGTCTGGAAGCGATACCCGGGGAGCTGTTTTTT.

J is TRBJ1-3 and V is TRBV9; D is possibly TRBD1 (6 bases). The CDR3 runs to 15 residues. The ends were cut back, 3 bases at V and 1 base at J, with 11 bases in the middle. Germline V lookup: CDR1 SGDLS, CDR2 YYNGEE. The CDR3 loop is CASSARGGSGNTIYF. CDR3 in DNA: TGTGCCAGCAGCGCTAGGGGGGGTTCTGGAAACACCATATATTTT.

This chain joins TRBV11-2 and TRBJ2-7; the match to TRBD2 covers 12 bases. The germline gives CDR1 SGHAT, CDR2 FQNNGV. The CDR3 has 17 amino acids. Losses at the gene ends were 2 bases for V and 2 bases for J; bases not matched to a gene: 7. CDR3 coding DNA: TGTGCCAGCAGCTTACTAGCGGGGGGGTCACGGACCTACGAGCAGTACTTC. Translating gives CASSLLAGGSRTYEQYF.

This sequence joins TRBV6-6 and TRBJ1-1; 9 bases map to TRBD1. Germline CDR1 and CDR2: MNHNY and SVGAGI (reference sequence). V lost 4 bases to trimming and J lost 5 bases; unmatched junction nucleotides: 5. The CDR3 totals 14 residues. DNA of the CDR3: TGTGCCAGCAGTTTTGGGACAGGGAAAACTGAAGCTTTCTTT. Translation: CASSFGTGKTEAFF.

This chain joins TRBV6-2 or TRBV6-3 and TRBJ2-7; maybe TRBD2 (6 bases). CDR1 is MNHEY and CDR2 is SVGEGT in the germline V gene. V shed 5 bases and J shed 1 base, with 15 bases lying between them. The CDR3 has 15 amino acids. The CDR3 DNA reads TGTGCCAGCAGTGGACGGGGCGGAGGGTCCTACGAGCAGTACTTC. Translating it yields CASSGRGGGSYEQYF.

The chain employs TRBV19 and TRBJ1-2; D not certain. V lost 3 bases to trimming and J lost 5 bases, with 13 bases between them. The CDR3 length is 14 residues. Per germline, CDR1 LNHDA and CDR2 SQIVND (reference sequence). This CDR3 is CASSISGFGYGYTF. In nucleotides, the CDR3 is TGTGCCAGTAGTATCTCCGGGTTTGGATATGGCTACACCTTC.

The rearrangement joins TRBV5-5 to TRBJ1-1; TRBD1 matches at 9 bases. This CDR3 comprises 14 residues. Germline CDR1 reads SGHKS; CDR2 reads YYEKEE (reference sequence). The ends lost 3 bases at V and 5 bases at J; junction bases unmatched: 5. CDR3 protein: CASSWGQGLTEAFF. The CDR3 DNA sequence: TGTGCCAGCAGCTGGGGACAGGGACTTACTGAAGCTTTCTTT. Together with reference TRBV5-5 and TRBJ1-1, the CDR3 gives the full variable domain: DAGVTQSPTHLIKTRGQQVTLRCSPISGHKSVSWYQQVLGQGPQFIFQYYEKEERGRGNFPDRFSARQFPNYSSELNVNALLLGDSALYLCASSWGQGLTEAFFGQGTRLTVV.

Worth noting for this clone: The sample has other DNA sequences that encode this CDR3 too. Here the CDR3 reads CASSETDSDQPQHF. The CDR3 nucleotides are TGTGCCAGCAGTGAGACAGACTCTGATCAGCCCCAGCATTTT. This chain uses TRBV2 with TRBJ1-5; tentative D call: TRBD1 (5 bases). This CDR3 has 14 amino acids. V lost 3 bases and J lost 5, with 11 bases in between. Per the germline V gene, CDR1 is SNHLY and CDR2 is FYNNEI.

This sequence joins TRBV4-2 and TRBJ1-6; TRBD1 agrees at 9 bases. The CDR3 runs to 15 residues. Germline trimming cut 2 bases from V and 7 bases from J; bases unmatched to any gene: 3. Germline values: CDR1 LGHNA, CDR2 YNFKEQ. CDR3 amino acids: CASSQPDRGNSPLHF. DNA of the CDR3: TGTGCCAGCAGCCAACCGGACAGGGGAAATTCACCCCTCCACTTT.

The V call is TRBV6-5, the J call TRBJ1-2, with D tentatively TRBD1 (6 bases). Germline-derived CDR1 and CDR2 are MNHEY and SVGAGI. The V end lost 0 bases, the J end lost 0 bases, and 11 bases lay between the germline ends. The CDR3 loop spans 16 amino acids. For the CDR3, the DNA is TGTGCCAGCAGTTACTCGGGACAACTAGCTAACTATGGCTACACCTTC. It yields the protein CASSYSGQLANYGYTF.

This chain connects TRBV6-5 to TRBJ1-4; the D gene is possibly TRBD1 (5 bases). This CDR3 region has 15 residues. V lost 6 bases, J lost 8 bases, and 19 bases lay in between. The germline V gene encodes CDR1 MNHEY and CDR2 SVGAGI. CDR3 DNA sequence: TGTGCCAGCAGCCTACTCGCCGGGGGTCGAGAAAAACTGTTTTTT. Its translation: CASSLLAGGREKLFF.

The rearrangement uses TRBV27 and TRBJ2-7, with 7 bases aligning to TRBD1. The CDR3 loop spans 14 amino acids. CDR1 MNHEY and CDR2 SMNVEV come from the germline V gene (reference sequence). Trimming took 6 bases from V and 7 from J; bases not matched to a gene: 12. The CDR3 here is CASRSGTGAGEQYF. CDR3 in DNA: TGTGCCAGCAGATCCGGTACAGGGGCCGGAGAGCAGTACTTC.

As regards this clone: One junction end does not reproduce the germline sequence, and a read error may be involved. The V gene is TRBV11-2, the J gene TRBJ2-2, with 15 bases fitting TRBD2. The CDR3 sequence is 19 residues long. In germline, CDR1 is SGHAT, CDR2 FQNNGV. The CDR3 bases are TGTGCCACCAGCTTAAGTCTCGGTCGGACTAGCGGGGGGGTAGGGGAGCTGTTTTTT. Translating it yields CATSLSLGRTSGGVGELFF.

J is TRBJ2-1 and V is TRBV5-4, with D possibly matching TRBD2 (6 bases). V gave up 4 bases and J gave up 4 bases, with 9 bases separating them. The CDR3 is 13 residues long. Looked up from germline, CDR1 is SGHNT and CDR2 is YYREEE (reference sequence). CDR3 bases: TGTGCCAGCAGCGCGGGGATGTACAATGAGCAGTTCTTC. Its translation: CASSAGMYNEQFF. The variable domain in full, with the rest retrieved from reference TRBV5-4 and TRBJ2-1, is ETGVTQSPTHLIKTRGQQVTLRCSSQSGHNTVSWYQQALGQGPQFIFQYYREEENGRGNFPPRFSGLQFPNYSSELNVNALELDDSALYLCASSAGMYNEQFFGPGTRLTVL.

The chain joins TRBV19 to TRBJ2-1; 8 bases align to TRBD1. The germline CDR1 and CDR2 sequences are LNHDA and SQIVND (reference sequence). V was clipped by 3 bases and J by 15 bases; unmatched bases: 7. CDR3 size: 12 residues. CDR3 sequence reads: CASSIYGQGRFF. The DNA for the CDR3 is TGTGCCAGTAGTATCTATGGACAGGGAAGGTTCTTC.

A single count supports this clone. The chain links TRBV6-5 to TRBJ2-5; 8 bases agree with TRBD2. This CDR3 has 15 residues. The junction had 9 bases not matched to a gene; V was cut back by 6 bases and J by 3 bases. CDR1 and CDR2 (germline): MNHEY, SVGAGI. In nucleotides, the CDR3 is TGTGCCAGCAGGGGACTAGTTTTGGGGAAAGAGACCCAGTACTTC. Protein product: CASRGLVLGKETQYF.

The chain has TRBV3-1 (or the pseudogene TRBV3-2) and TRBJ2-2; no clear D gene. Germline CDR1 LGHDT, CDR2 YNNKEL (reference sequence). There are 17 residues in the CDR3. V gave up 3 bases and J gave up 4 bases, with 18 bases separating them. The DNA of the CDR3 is TGTGCCAGCAGCCACCCCCGACTGGCTCCGGGCACCGGGGAGCTGTTTTTT. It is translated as CASSHPRLAPGTGELFF.

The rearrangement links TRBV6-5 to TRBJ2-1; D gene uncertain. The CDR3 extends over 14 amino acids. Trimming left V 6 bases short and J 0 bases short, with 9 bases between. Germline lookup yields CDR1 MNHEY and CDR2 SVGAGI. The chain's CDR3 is CASSNTRSYNEQFF. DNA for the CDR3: TGTGCCAGCAGCAACACCCGCTCCTACAATGAGCAGTTCTTC.

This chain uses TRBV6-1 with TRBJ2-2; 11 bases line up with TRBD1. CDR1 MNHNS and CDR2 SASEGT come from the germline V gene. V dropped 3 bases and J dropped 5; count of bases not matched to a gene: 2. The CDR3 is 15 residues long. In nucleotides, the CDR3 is TGTGCCAGCAGTGAGAGGGACAGGGGGACCGGGGAGCTGTTTTTT. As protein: CASSERDRGTGELFF.

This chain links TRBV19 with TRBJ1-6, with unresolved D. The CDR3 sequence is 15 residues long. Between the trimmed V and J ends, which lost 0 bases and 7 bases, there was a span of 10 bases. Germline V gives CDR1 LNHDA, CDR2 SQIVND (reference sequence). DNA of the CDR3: TGTGCCAGTAGTATAGATCTGCAGAAAAATTCACCCCTCCACTTT. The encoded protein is CASSIDLQKNSPLHF. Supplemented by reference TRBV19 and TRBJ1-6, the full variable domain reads DGGITQSPKYLFRKEGQNVTLSCEQNLNHDAMYWYRQDPGQGLRLIYYSQIVNDFQKGDIAEGYSVSREKKESFPLTVTSAQKNPTAFYLCASSIDLQKNSPLHFGNGTRLTVT.

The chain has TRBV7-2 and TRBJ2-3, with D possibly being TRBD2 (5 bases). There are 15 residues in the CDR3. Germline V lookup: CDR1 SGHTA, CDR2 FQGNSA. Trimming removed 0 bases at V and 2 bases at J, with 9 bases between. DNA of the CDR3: TGTGCCAGCAGCTTAGCGCCGGGGAACACAGATACGCAGTATTTT. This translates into CASSLAPGNTDTQYF.

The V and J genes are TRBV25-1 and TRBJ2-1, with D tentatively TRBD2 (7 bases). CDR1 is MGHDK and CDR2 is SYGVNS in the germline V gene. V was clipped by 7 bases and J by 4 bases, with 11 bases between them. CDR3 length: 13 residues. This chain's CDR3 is CASNGGLYNEQFF. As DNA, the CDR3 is TGTGCCAGCAACGGGGGGCTTTACAATGAGCAGTTCTTC.

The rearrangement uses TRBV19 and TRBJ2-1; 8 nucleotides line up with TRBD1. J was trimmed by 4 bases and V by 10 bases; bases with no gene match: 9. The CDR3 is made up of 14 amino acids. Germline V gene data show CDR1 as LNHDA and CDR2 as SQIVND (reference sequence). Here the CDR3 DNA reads TGTGCCACCGAGACAGGGGACATTTACAATGAGCAGTTCTTC. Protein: CATETGDIYNEQFF.

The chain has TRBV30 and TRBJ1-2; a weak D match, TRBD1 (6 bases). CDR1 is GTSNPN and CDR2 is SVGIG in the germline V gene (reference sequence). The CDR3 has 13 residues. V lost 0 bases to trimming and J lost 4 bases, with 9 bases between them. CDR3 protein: CAWSVQGSYGYTF. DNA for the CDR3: TGTGCCTGGAGTGTACAGGGTAGCTATGGCTACACCTTC. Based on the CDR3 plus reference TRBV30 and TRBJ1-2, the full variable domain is SQTIHQWPATLVQPVGSPLSLECTVEGTSNPNLYWYRQAAGRGLQLLFYSVGIGQISSEVPQNLSASRPQDRQFILSSKKLLLSDSGFYLCAWSVQGSYGYTFGSGTRLTVV.

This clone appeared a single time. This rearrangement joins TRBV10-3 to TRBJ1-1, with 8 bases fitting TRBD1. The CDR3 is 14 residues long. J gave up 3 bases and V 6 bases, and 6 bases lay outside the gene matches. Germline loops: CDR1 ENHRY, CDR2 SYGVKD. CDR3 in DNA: TGTGCCATCAGGCTGACAGGGGCAGACACTGAAGCTTTCTTT. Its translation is CAIRLTGADTEAFF.

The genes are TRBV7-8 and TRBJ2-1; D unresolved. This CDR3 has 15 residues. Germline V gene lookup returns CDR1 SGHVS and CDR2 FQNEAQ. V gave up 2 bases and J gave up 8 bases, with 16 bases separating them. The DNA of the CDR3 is TGTGCCAGCAGCTTACCCCCAGGCCGATTGGATGAGCAGTTCTTC. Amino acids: CASSLPPGRLDEQFF. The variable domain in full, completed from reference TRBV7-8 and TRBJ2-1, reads GAGVSQSPRYKVAKRGQDVALRCDPISGHVSLFWYQQALGQGPEFLTYFQNEAQLDKSGLPSDRFFAERPEGSVSTLKIQRTQQEDSAVYLCASSLPPGRLDEQFFGPGTRLTVL.

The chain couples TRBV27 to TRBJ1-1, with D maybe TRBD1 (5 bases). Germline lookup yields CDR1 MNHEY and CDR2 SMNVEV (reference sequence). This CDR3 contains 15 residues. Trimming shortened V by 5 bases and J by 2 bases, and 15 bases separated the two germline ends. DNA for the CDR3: TGTGCCAGCAGTCCTATTTGGGGGGGTAACACTGAAGCTTTCTTT. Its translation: CASSPIWGGNTEAFF.